The text below deals with one TCR beta chain. The table came from immunoSEQ multiplex PCR; TCRdb's copy has only in-frame clones and leaves some out. The table lists 430,000 or so clones, roughly 84% of them singletons. The CDR3 covers 16 residues. Losses at the gene ends were 4 bases for V and 3 bases for J; bases not matched to a gene: 7. The germline CDR1 and CDR2 sequences are LNHDA and SQIVND (reference sequence). This sample was taken from a study of blood T cell repertoires in COVID-19. Ages ranged from about 18 to 89 years, with residence in more than 20 US areas. What was sequenced was PBMCs or T cells enriched from blood (not recorded which). This TCR derives from a woman aged 18-29 years who had been exposed to COVID-19. The chain employs TRBV19 and TRBJ2-3, with TRBD2 matching over 10 bases. The CDR3 coding sequence is TGTGCCAGTAGTAACCCTAGCGGGGGACGTACAGATACGCAGTATTTT. Amino acid sequence: CASSNPSGGRTDTQYF.